The 21 T cell receptor beta chains in this list originate from one sample, sequenced in a study of cytomegalovirus exposure and HLA in healthy donors. PCR primers comprised 60 Vbeta and 13 Jbeta primers. The table came from immunoSEQ multiplex PCR; TCRdb's copy has only in-frame clones and leaves some out. Of about 190,000 clones in the sample, 79% were seen once. The sequenced sample was PBMCs. These receptors originate from a woman between 18 and 30 years old in good health and CMV-seronegative.

The chain links TRBV7-8 to TRBJ2-3; the D gene is possibly TRBD1 (6 bases). The length of the CDR3 is 13 residues. In germline, CDR1 is SGHVS, CDR2 FQNEAQ. Trimming took 5 bases from V and 4 from J, leaving 10 bases between them. CDR3 in DNA: TGTGCCAGCAGCCTCACAGGGCCAGATACGCAGTATTTT. As protein: CASSLTGPDTQYF.

The chain couples TRBV5-6 to TRBJ2-7; the match to TRBD2 covers 11 bases. Trimming at V came to 4 bases and at J to 3 bases, leaving 6 bases not matched to a gene. Germline V lookup: CDR1 SGHDT, CDR2 YYEEEE. The CDR3 runs to 15 residues. The CDR3 here is CASSPGTSGFYEQYF. CDR3 DNA: TGTGCCAGCAGCCCCGGGACTAGCGGATTCTACGAGCAGTACTTC.

The chain is built from TRBV6-4 and TRBJ2-2; 10 nucleotides match TRBD1. Trimming at V came to 6 bases and at J to 4 bases, leaving 5 bases not matched to a gene. This CDR3 has 15 amino acids. Looked up from germline, CDR1 is MRHNA and CDR2 is SNTAGT. As DNA, the CDR3 is TGTGCCAGCAGCCAGACAGGGGGCGCCACCGGGGAGCTGTTTTTT. The encoded protein is CASSQTGGATGELFF.

V usage is TRBV7-3 and J usage is TRBJ2-1; 9 nucleotides align to TRBD2. The CDR3 loop spans 14 amino acids. Germline trimming cut 5 bases from V and 7 bases from J; bases unmatched to any gene: 6. Germline V gives CDR1 SGHTA, CDR2 FQGTGA. The DNA for the CDR3 is TGTGCCAGCAGCCCGACTAGCGGAGGTAATGAGCAGTTCTTC. Its translation: CASSPTSGGNEQFF.

This clone was recorded once. The chain links TRBV28 to TRBJ1-5; TRBD1 agrees at 8 bases. CDR1 is MDHEN and CDR2 is SYDVKM in the germline V gene. The CDR3 contains 17 residues. The V gene end was trimmed by 4 bases and the J gene end by 3 bases; junction bases not matched to a gene: 11. CDR3 loop: CASSSDVGQGYNQPQHF. The CDR3 DNA reads as TGTGCCAGCAGTTCGGACGTCGGACAGGGTTACAATCAGCCCCAGCATTTT. Complete variable domain (other parts from reference TRBV28 and TRBJ1-5): DVKVTQSSRYLVKRTGEKVFLECVQDMDHENMFWYRQDPGLGLRLIYFSYDVKMKEKGDIPEGYSVSREKKERFSLILESASTNQTSMYLCASSSDVGQGYNQPQHFGDGTRLSIL.

As DNA, the CDR3 is TGTGCCACCAGCACCCAAGGGACTAGCGGGAGGGGTTTCGAGCAGTACTTC. Its protein is CATSTQGTSGRGFEQYF. This chain links TRBV15 with TRBJ2-7; 16 bases are shared with TRBD2. Germline CDR1 is LNHNV and CDR2 is YYDKDF (reference sequence). This CDR3 is built from 17 residues. J lost 6 bases, V lost 4 bases, and 9 bases had no gene match.

The V call is TRBV6-1, the J call TRBJ1-6; TRBD1 agrees at 9 bases. Germline loops: CDR1 MNHNS, CDR2 SASEGT. The CDR3 is 14 residues long. V trimming: 8 bases; J trimming: 8 bases; junction bases outside the gene matches: 7. Here the CDR3 DNA reads TGTGCCAGCGGACGGACAGGGGAGGATTCACCCCTCCACTTT. This codes for CASGRTGEDSPLHF.

This clone was recorded once. The germline gene is not matched at one end of the junction; a read error may be the cause. The chain is built from TRBV2 and TRBJ1-2; TRBD1 might be the D (5 bases). CDR3 length: 10 residues. In germline, CDR1 is SNHLY, CDR2 FYNNEI. CDR3 in amino acids: CASSESGTRF. The CDR3 DNA sequence: TGTGCCAGCAGTGAATCGGGGACTCGCTTC.

V and J are TRBV9 and TRBJ2-5; 9 nucleotides agree with TRBD1. This CDR3 is built from 15 residues. V was clipped by 4 bases and J by 1 base; unmatched bases: 5. Looked up from germline, CDR1 is SGDLS and CDR2 is YYNGEE. CDR3 in amino acids: CASSPGTGTQETQYF. Here the CDR3 DNA reads TGTGCCAGCAGCCCAGGGACAGGGACCCAAGAGACCCAGTACTTC.

This chain joins TRBV18 and TRBJ2-1; weak D call: TRBD1 (5 bases). The germline CDR1 and CDR2 sequences are KGHSH and LQKENI. The CDR3 sequence is 12 residues long. V lost 3 bases and J lost 5, with 5 bases in between. The CDR3 DNA reads as TGTGCCAGCTCACCGACAGACAATGAGCAGTTCTTC. As protein: CASSPTDNEQFF.

V and J are TRBV15 and TRBJ1-3, with a weak D call TRBD1 (5 bases). Per germline, CDR1 LNHNV and CDR2 YYDKDF (reference sequence). Trimming removed 4 bases from V and 3 bases from J, with 7 bases in between. The CDR3 runs 13 residues. The CDR3 sequence: CATSIQVGNTIYF. The DNA of the CDR3 is TGTGCCACCAGCATACAGGTTGGAAACACCATATATTTT.

The chain links TRBV5-6 to TRBJ1-3; D gene ambiguous. Germline values: CDR1 SGHDT, CDR2 YYEEEE. This CDR3 is built from 14 residues. The ends were cut back, 3 bases at V and 4 bases at J, with 11 bases in the middle. CDR3 region: CASSSRSSGNTIYF. The CDR3 nucleotides are TGTGCCAGCAGCTCCCGGTCCTCCGGAAACACCATATATTTT.

This sequence joins TRBV14 and TRBJ2-3; D gene uncertain. V was cut by 7 bases and J by 0 bases, with 11 bases left in between. Germline V gene sequence: CDR1 SGHDN, CDR2 FVKESK. CDR3 size: 14 residues. CDR3 in amino acids: CASTSTRSTDTQYF. The DNA for the CDR3 is TGTGCCAGCACCTCGACGAGGAGCACAGATACGCAGTATTTT.

This chain links TRBV13 with TRBJ2-5; 12 bases fit TRBD2. Germline assignment: CDR1 PRHDT and CDR2 FYEKMQ (reference sequence). The CDR3 sequence is 15 residues long. Trimming removed 6 bases from V and 0 bases from J; junction bases left unmatched: 2. The CDR3: CASRTSGGNQETQYF. CDR3 DNA: TGTGCCAGCAGAACTAGCGGGGGGAACCAAGAGACCCAGTACTTC.

The rearrangement links TRBV2 to TRBJ1-6; D ambiguous. There are 15 residues in the CDR3. Trimming stripped 6 bases from V and 7 bases from J, with 16 bases between. Per the germline V gene, CDR1 is SNHLY and CDR2 is FYNNEI. CDR3 sequence reads: CASRRVREMNSPLHF. The DNA of the CDR3 is TGTGCCAGCAGAAGAGTGAGGGAAATGAATTCACCCCTCCACTTT.

This clone was counted only a few times. The rearrangement uses TRBV30 and TRBJ1-6; no clear D. This CDR3 is 13 amino acids long. V lost 1 base and J lost 8, with 9 bases in between. Germline CDR1 reads GTSNPN; CDR2 reads SVGIG (reference sequence). CDR3 coding DNA: TGTGCCTGGAGTGCCGGGATGGATTCACCCCTCCACTTT. It encodes CAWSAGMDSPLHF.

The chain has TRBV13 and TRBJ1-5, with TRBD1 matching over 7 bases. CDR3 length: 15 residues. Looked up from germline, CDR1 is PRHDT and CDR2 is FYEKMQ (reference sequence). With V trimmed by 3 bases and J by 3 bases, 5 bases remained unmatched. CDR3 residues: CASSLGGTVNQPQHF. The CDR3 DNA follows: TGTGCCAGCAGCTTGGGTGGGACAGTCAATCAGCCCCAGCATTTT.

This chain joins TRBV5-1 and TRBJ1-3; no clear D gene. Germline V gives CDR1 SGHRS, CDR2 YFSETQ. Trimming left V 0 bases short and J 0 bases short, with 7 bases between. The CDR3 covers 15 residues. The CDR3 loop reads CASSLDTDSGNTIYF. The CDR3, as DNA: TGCGCCAGCAGCTTGGACACCGACTCTGGAAACACCATATATTTT.

The gene calls are TRBV29-1 and TRBJ1-2, with D possibly matching TRBD1 (5 bases). Germline values: CDR1 SQVTM, CDR2 ANQGSEA. The CDR3 contains 12 residues. Between the trimmed V and J ends, which lost 6 bases and 2 bases, there was a span of 10 bases. The CDR3 nucleotides are TGCAGCGTAGACCAGGGCAACTATGGCTACACCTTC. It encodes CSVDQGNYGYTF.

The chain combines TRBV6-6 with TRBJ1-6; tentative D call: TRBD1 (6 bases). The germline gives CDR1 MNHNY, CDR2 SVGAGI (reference sequence). The CDR3 has 15 amino acids. The germline V and J ends were trimmed by 0 bases and 10 bases, with 13 bases remaining between them. DNA for the CDR3: TGTGCCAGCAGTTACTCGGGGGGGGGCCGGTCACCCCTCCACTTT. It specifies CASSYSGGGRSPLHF.

This clone showed up just once. The chain recombines TRBV6-1 with TRBJ2-7, with 10 bases aligning to TRBD1. The germline gives CDR1 MNHNS, CDR2 SASEGT. This CDR3 spans 14 amino acids. The ends lost 6 bases at V and 7 bases at J; junction bases unmatched: 9. The CDR3 DNA is TGTGCCAGCAGGCCGAGACAGGGGGCTGGTGAGCAGTACTTC. It translates to CASRPRQGAGEQYF.